Following are 26 T cell receptor beta chains from one sample sequenced in a study of blood T cell repertoires in COVID-19. The repertoire was sequenced with immunoSEQ multiplex PCR; TCRdb's copy has only in-frame clones and lacks some. The sample contains more than 150,000 clones, almost 80% of which appear only once. The sequenced material came from peripheral blood. The receptors were sampled from a woman between 70 and 85 years old with acute or convalescent COVID-19.

This chain connects TRBV5-1 to TRBJ2-2; a possible D gene is TRBD1 (6 bases). V lost 4 bases to trimming and J lost 5 bases, with 18 bases between them. The germline V gene has CDR1 SGHRS and CDR2 YFSETQ. This CDR3 is 16 amino acids long. The CDR3 reads CASSPRGASFTGELFF. CDR3 in DNA: TGCGCCAGCAGCCCCAGGGGAGCTTCCTTTACCGGGGAGCTGTTTTTT. Full variable domain (missing parts from reference TRBV5-1 and TRBJ2-2): KAGVTQTPRYLIKTRGQQVTLSCSPISGHRSVSWYQQTPGQGLQFLFEYFSETQRNKGNFPGRFSGRQFSNSRSEMNVSTLELGDSALYLCASSPRGASFTGELFFGEGSRLTVL.

The chain joins TRBV27 to TRBJ1-6; TRBD1 matches at 10 bases. Germline-derived CDR1 and CDR2 are MNHEY and SMNVEV (reference sequence). This CDR3 has 16 amino acids. The junction had 6 bases not matched to a gene; V was cut back by 5 bases and J by 5 bases. Here the CDR3 reads CASSPRQGANNSPLHF. As DNA, the CDR3 is TGTGCCAGCAGTCCCCGACAGGGGGCAAATAATTCACCCCTCCACTTT.

The rearrangement joins TRBV7-2 to TRBJ1-4, with 8 bases that match TRBD1. CDR3 length equals 13 residues. The V and J ends lost 5 bases and 8 bases, in that order; junction bases with no gene match: 4. In germline, CDR1 is SGHTA, CDR2 FQGNSA. The DNA for the CDR3 is TGTGCCAGCAGCCGGGGGGACAGGGAAAAACTGTTTTTT. It encodes CASSRGDREKLFF. Full variable domain (outside the CDR3, taken from reference TRBV7-2 and TRBJ1-4): GAGVSQSPSNKVTEKGKDVELRCDPISGHTALYWYRQSLGQGLEFLIYFQGNSAPDKSGLPSDRFSAERTGGSVSTLTIQRTQQEDSAVYLCASSRGDREKLFFGSGTQLSVL.

The chain links TRBV7-9 to TRBJ1-4, with D hard to call. Per the germline V gene, CDR1 is SEHNR and CDR2 is FQNEAQ (reference sequence). This CDR3 region has 16 residues. Between the trimmed V and J ends, which lost 10 bases and 5 bases, there was a span of 23 bases. In DNA, the CDR3 is TGTGCCACCGTCGGGCCATTCGGGGATAGGAATGAAAAACTGTTTTTT. This sequence encodes CATVGPFGDRNEKLFF.

The V gene is TRBV14, the J gene TRBJ1-1; D may be TRBD1 (5 bases). CDR3 length: 14 amino acids. Trimming left V 1 base short and J 1 base short, with 7 bases between. CDR1 SGHDN and CDR2 FVKESK come from the germline V gene. CDR3 coding DNA: TGTGCCAGCAGCCAAGCAGACAGGAACACTGAAGCTTTCTTT. Translation gives CASSQADRNTEAFF.

The gene calls are TRBV6-5 and TRBJ2-2; 7 bases are a match to TRBD1. The CDR3 has 14 amino acids. Trimming at V came to 5 bases and at J to 6 bases, leaving 6 bases not matched to a gene. Germline CDR1 reads MNHEY; CDR2 reads SVGAGI. CDR3 nucleotide sequence: TGTGCCAGCAGTATAAACAGGGGACCCGGGGAGCTGTTTTTT. Its translation: CASSINRGPGELFF.

V and J are TRBV27 and TRBJ1-4; a possible D gene is TRBD1 (6 bases). V gave up 7 bases and J gave up 4 bases, with 13 bases separating them. CDR3 length: 14 residues. CDR1 is MNHEY, CDR2 SMNVEV, per germline (reference sequence). CDR3 coding DNA: TGTGCCAGCACGAAGACAGGCGGTAATGAAAAACTGTTTTTT. Translated: CASTKTGGNEKLFF.

This chain connects TRBV6-5 to TRBJ2-5, with TRBD1 matching over 7 bases. Germline V gene lookup returns CDR1 MNHEY and CDR2 SVGAGI. This CDR3 has 15 amino acids. Trimming at V came to 6 bases and at J to 2 bases, leaving 9 bases not matched to a gene. CDR3: CASRYYRGPQETQYF. CDR3 coding DNA: TGTGCCAGCAGGTATTACAGGGGCCCGCAAGAGACCCAGTACTTC.

V usage is TRBV6-6 and J usage is TRBJ2-6; D possibly corresponds to TRBD2 (5 bases). This CDR3 region has 16 residues. Trimming took off 8 bases at V and 4 bases at J, with 18 bases between the two ends. Germline CDR1 reads MNHNY; CDR2 reads SVGAGI (reference sequence). CDR3 sequence (DNA): TGTGCCAGCGGGAGTGGGAGAGCGACCGGGGCCAACGTCCTGACTTTC. Amino acid sequence: CASGSGRATGANVLTF.

The sample holds one count of this clone. This rearrangement joins TRBV10-2 to TRBJ2-7, with a possible D match to TRBD1 (5 bases). Germline CDR1 and CDR2: WSHSY and SAAADI. This CDR3 is 14 amino acids long. V was pared by 2 bases and J by 5 bases, with 13 bases between. In nucleotides, the CDR3 is TGCGCCAGCAGTGAGCCCCCGACAGATCACGAGCAGTACTTC. Translated, it gives CASSEPPTDHEQYF.

The chain couples TRBV6-5 to TRBJ2-1, with D hard to call. The CDR3 length is 13 residues. V was shortened by 6 bases and J by 4 bases, with 10 bases between the two germline ends. The V gene's germline CDR1 is MNHEY and CDR2 SVGAGI. DNA for the CDR3: TGTGCCAGCAGCCCCCCCGGTTACAATGAGCAGTTCTTC. Protein product: CASSPPGYNEQFF.

This clone has more than one count but fewer than ten. V gene TRBV3-1 (or the pseudogene TRBV3-2) combines with J gene TRBJ1-1; D is perhaps TRBD1 (6 bases). Germline CDR1 is LGHDT and CDR2 is YNNKEL (reference sequence). The CDR3 has 14 residues. With 2 bases removed from V and 4 bases from J, the gap between germline ends came to 11 bases. The CDR3 DNA reads as TGTGCCAGCAGCCAAAAGGGGACAAGCACTGAAGCTTTCTTT. This encodes CASSQKGTSTEAFF.

The CDR3 spells CASSTLQGTGANVLTF. The CDR3, as DNA: TGTGCCAGCAGTACACTACAGGGGACTGGGGCCAACGTCCTGACTTTC. The chain uses TRBV27 and TRBJ2-6, with 7 bases fitting TRBD1. Germline-derived CDR1 and CDR2 are MNHEY and SMNVEV (reference sequence). The V segment lost 5 bases and the J segment 2 bases; nucleotides outside the gene matches: 6. The CDR3 sequence is 16 residues long. The variable domain in full, with the rest retrieved from reference TRBV27 and TRBJ2-6, is EAQVTQNPRYLITVTGKKLTVTCSQNMNHEYMSWYRQDPGLGLRQIYYSMNVEVTDKGDVPEGYKVSRKEKRNFPLILESPSPNQTSLYFCASSTLQGTGANVLTFGAGSRLTVL.

This clone has more than one count but fewer than ten. The rearrangement joins TRBV10-1 to TRBJ2-7; weak D call: TRBD1 (6 bases). V lost 4 bases and J lost 6, with 16 bases in between. This CDR3 has 14 amino acids. Germline V gives CDR1 WNHNN, CDR2 SYGVQD (reference sequence). CDR3 loop: CASSVVRGSGEQYF. The CDR3 DNA sequence: TGCGCCAGCAGTGTAGTGAGGGGGTCGGGCGAGCAGTACTTC.

The V call is TRBV11-1, the J call TRBJ1-3; D perhaps matches TRBD1 (6 bases). CDR3 size: 16 residues. Deletions cut 5 bases from V and 0 bases from J, with 14 bases between. Per the germline V gene, CDR1 is SGHAT and CDR2 is FQDESV (reference sequence). The CDR3 sequence: CASSGRQVNSGNTIYF. The CDR3 bases are TGTGCCAGCAGCGGCAGACAGGTTAACTCTGGAAACACCATATATTTT.

The chain has TRBV5-3 and TRBJ2-1; D is unresolved. TRBV5-3 is marked as an open reading frame, function uncertain. Trimming removed 0 bases from V and 8 bases from J, with 6 bases in between. CDR3 size: 12 residues. CDR3 DNA sequence: TGTGCCAGAAGCTTGGTAGCCCATGAGCAGTTCTTC. Protein: CARSLVAHEQFF.

Only a few counts were recorded for this clone. The CDR3, as DNA: TGTGCCAGCAGCCAGGAGACTAGCTCCTACGAGCAGTACTTC. Protein: CASSQETSSYEQYF. This rearrangement joins TRBV7-2 to TRBJ2-7, with D tentatively TRBD2 (6 bases). Trimming shortened V by 5 bases and J by 0 bases, and 11 bases separated the two germline ends. Germline CDR1 SGHTA, CDR2 FQGNSA. This CDR3 is built from 14 residues.

The chain joins TRBV24-1 to TRBJ2-3; D gene ambiguous. Germline V gives CDR1 KGHDR, CDR2 SFDVKD. There are 13 residues in the CDR3. V was pared by 9 bases and J by 7 bases, with 16 bases between. The CDR3 region is CATGAVNPNTQYF. In DNA form, the CDR3 reads TGTGCCACCGGCGCGGTCAATCCGAATACGCAGTATTTT.

The chain has TRBV3-1 (or the pseudogene TRBV3-2) and TRBJ1-4; TRBD1 aligns across 7 bases. V dropped 0 bases and J dropped 6; count of bases not matched to a gene: 7. The CDR3 is made up of 16 amino acids. CDR1 and CDR2 from the germline V gene are LGHDT and YNNKEL (reference sequence). CDR3 nucleotide sequence: TGTGCCAGCAGCCAAGATCCACGGACAGGCGATGAAAAACTGTTTTTT. It yields the protein CASSQDPRTGDEKLFF.

This sequence joins TRBV7-9 and TRBJ2-1; 8 bases fit TRBD2. The J segment lost 6 bases and the V segment lost 3 bases, leaving 10 bases of the junction unmatched. CDR3 length: 16 residues. CDR1 and CDR2 (germline): SEHNR, FQNEAQ (reference sequence). The CDR3 nucleotides are TGTGCCAGCAGCTTTCCAGGACTAGCTTCATCCAATGAGCAGTTCTTC. Translation gives CASSFPGLASSNEQFF.

This chain uses TRBV9 with TRBJ2-7, with TRBD1 matching 9 bases. CDR1 and CDR2 (germline): SGDLS, YYNGEE. Trimming took 3 bases from V and 3 from J; bases not matched to a gene: 4. The length of the CDR3 is 14 residues. The CDR3 DNA is TGTGCCAGCAGCGCGACGGGACAGGGCTACGAGCAGTACTTC. Translating gives CASSATGQGYEQYF.

This chain joins TRBV19 and TRBJ2-7; D might be TRBD2 (5 bases). Per the germline V gene, CDR1 is LNHDA and CDR2 is SQIVND (reference sequence). The CDR3 spans 14 residues. Between the trimmed V and J ends, which lost 3 bases and 0 bases, there was a span of 9 bases. CDR3 protein: CASSISGISYEQYF. In DNA form, the CDR3 reads TGTGCCAGTAGTATTTCGGGGATCTCCTACGAGCAGTACTTC.

The V gene is TRBV7-9, the J gene TRBJ2-1; 9 nucleotides line up with TRBD2. The V gene end was trimmed by 2 bases and the J gene end by 2 bases; junction bases not matched to a gene: 4. CDR1 and CDR2 (germline): SEHNR, FQNEAQ (reference sequence). There are 16 residues in the CDR3. The chain's CDR3 is CASSLSGGRAYNEQFF. DNA of the CDR3: TGTGCCAGCAGCTTATCCGGCGGGAGGGCCTACAATGAGCAGTTCTTC.

V and J are TRBV20-1 and TRBJ2-2; 7 bases line up with TRBD2. V lost 3 bases and J lost 13; bases outside the gene matches: 14. This CDR3 comprises 14 residues. The germline CDR1 and CDR2 sequences are DFQATT and SNEGSKA (reference sequence). CDR3: CSASGVAGRGGLFF. As DNA, the CDR3 is TGCAGTGCTAGTGGGGTAGCGGGCCGCGGCGGGCTGTTTTTT.

The V gene is TRBV5-1, the J gene TRBJ2-1, with D hard to call. CDR1 SGHRS and CDR2 YFSETQ come from the germline V gene. Trimming took off 4 bases at V and 0 bases at J, with 17 bases between the two ends. The CDR3 extends over 17 amino acids. CDR3 loop: CASSLNSLPSSYNEQFF. The CDR3 DNA follows: TGCGCCAGCAGCCTAAACTCACTTCCGAGCTCCTACAATGAGCAGTTCTTC. The full variable domain, in which reference TRBV5-1 and TRBJ2-1 provide the parts outside the CDR3, is KAGVTQTPRYLIKTRGQQVTLSCSPISGHRSVSWYQQTPGQGLQFLFEYFSETQRNKGNFPGRFSGRQFSNSRSEMNVSTLELGDSALYLCASSLNSLPSSYNEQFFGPGTRLTVL.

This clone has just one count. The CDR3 DNA sequence: TGTGCCAGCAGCTTAACGGGAGGGTACCAAGAGACCCAGTACTTC. This codes for CASSLTGGYQETQYF. V and J are TRBV7-8 and TRBJ2-5; TRBD2 matches 8 bases. The CDR3 contains 15 residues. Germline assignment: CDR1 SGHVS and CDR2 FQNEAQ. With 2 bases clipped from V and 0 bases from J, the junction kept 2 bases outside the gene matches. Using reference TRBV7-8 and TRBJ2-5 for the parts outside the CDR3, the full variable domain is GAGVSQSPRYKVAKRGQDVALRCDPISGHVSLFWYQQALGQGPEFLTYFQNEAQLDKSGLPSDRFFAERPEGSVSTLKIQRTQQEDSAVYLCASSLTGGYQETQYFGPGTRLLVL.